This T cell receptor (beta chain) appears in the sequencing data of a study of cytomegalovirus exposure and HLA in healthy donors. As for the study in general: Prior work identified around 120 million unique TCR beta sequences in approximately 180 million T cells.

Researchers ran the PCR with 60 Vbeta and 13 Jbeta primers. The protocol was immunoSEQ multiplex PCR, while the TCRdb copy is restricted to in-frame clones and leaves out a portion. Of 100,000 to 150,000 clones in the sample, 70% to 85% are singletons; the top ten hold 10% to 15%. Study-level points and caveats: TRBV6-2, TRBV6-3 and other indistinguishable V segments were excluded. Accounts indicate the classifier identified cytomegalovirus status with strong specificity and sensitivity.

The CDR3 spans 17 residues. V was clipped by 0 bases and J by 2 bases; unmatched bases: 6. Germline CDR1 reads LGHNA; CDR2 reads YNFKEQ. Turning to this clone: What it recognizes is unknown.

The receptor was isolated from a middle-aged woman in good health and CMV-seropositive. The chain uses TRBV4-2 and TRBJ2-3; 9 positions agree with TRBD2. Sequencing was carried out using PBMCs. CDR3 in amino acids: CASSQDGASGITDTQYF. The CDR3 bases are TGTGCCAGCAGCCAAGATGGGGCTAGCGGGATCACAGATACGCAGTATTTT.